The clone carrying this T cell receptor beta chain was seen only a few times. The entry originates in a study of blood T cell repertoires in COVID-19. Turning to the study itself: T cells, B-cell-depleted T cells, or PBMCs provided the cDNA or gDNA that served as material.

In germline, CDR1 is SGHRS, CDR2 YFSETQ. V lost 0 bases and J 4 bases, leaving 4 bases between the germline ends. The CDR3 contains 12 residues. Original data processing: How many nucleated cells were present was estimated from reference gene primer amplification. TCRdb keeps only in-frame clones here, not all; method: immunoSEQ multiplex PCR. V and J calls and clone size are those listed in that table; D and trimming were worked out from the DNA. The table has about 310,000 clones, about 87% seen once; the top ten hold 1.3%. The origin of this receptor is a man between 65 and 85 years old with acute or convalescent COVID-19. The sample taken for sequencing was peripheral blood. J is TRBJ2-5 and V is TRBV5-1; no clear D gene. DNA of the CDR3: TGCGCCAGCAGCTTGGACAGAGAGACCCAGTACTTC. Its protein is CASSLDRETQYF.